Following are 11 T cell receptor beta chains from one sample sequenced in a study of shared clonotypes between healthy human individuals. Sequencing was performed with immunoSEQ multiplex PCR; in TCRdb, only in-frame clones are kept and a portion is missing. The profile shows 600,000 to 750,000 clones, 60% to 80% of them singletons. Source material: memory CD4+ T cells sorted from blood. Noted subset: CD45RA-negative fraction. Receptors originate from a woman younger than 45 in good health.

This chain links TRBV7-9 with TRBJ2-1; D unresolved. The V end lost 5 bases, the J end lost 6 bases, and 17 bases lay between the germline ends. The germline CDR1 and CDR2 sequences are SEHNR and FQNEAQ (reference sequence). The CDR3 consists of 15 residues. CDR3: CASSPFGLVGNEQFF. For the CDR3, the DNA is TGTGCCAGCAGCCCCTTTGGTCTAGTTGGCAATGAGCAGTTCTTC. Full variable domain (remainder filled in from reference TRBV7-9 and TRBJ2-1): DTGVSQNPRHKITKRGQNVTFRCDPISEHNRLYWYRQTLGQGPEFLTYFQNEAQLEKSRLLSDRFSAERPKGSFSTLEIQRTEQGDSAMYLCASSPFGLVGNEQFFGPGTRLTVL.

The chain has TRBV2 and TRBJ2-7, with 9 nucleotides matching TRBD2. Losses at the gene ends were 6 bases for V and 2 bases for J; bases not matched to a gene: 5. Germline V gives CDR1 SNHLY, CDR2 FYNNEI. This CDR3 has 14 residues. As DNA, the CDR3 is TGTGCCAGCAGACCCCTAGCGGGAACCTACGAGCAGTACTTC. Translation gives CASRPLAGTYEQYF.

The rearrangement joins TRBV2 to TRBJ1-5; tentatively, D is TRBD1 (5 bases). From germline, CDR1 is SNHLY and CDR2 FYNNEI. V shed 0 bases and J shed 11 bases, with 14 bases lying between them. The CDR3 runs 14 residues. The CDR3 loop is CASSEAGTVGSQHF. The DNA of the CDR3 is TGTGCCAGCAGTGAAGCGGGGACGGTCGGTTCCCAGCATTTT.

In its sample, this clone was seen a few times. The chain carries TRBV2 and TRBJ2-2, with 7 bases matching TRBD1. CDR3 length: 14 amino acids. Losses at the gene ends were 6 bases for V and 1 base for J; bases not matched to a gene: 2. Germline V gene lookup returns CDR1 SNHLY and CDR2 FYNNEI. The CDR3 DNA reads as TGTGCCAGCAGCTACAGGGGGAACACCGGGGAGCTGTTTTTT. It specifies CASSYRGNTGELFF. Together with reference TRBV2 and TRBJ2-2, the CDR3 gives the full variable domain: EPEVTQTPSHQVTQMGQEVILRCVPISNHLYFYWYRQILGQKVEFLVSFYNNEISEKSEIFDDQFSVERPDGSNFTLKIRSTKLEDSAMYFCASSYRGNTGELFFGEGSRLTVL.

The chain couples TRBV28 to TRBJ2-7; 8 positions match TRBD1. V lost 9 bases to trimming and J lost 2 bases; unmatched junction nucleotides: 12. Germline V gene data show CDR1 as MDHEN and CDR2 as SYDVKM. The CDR3 covers 15 residues. CDR3 residues: CASSSYRGTPYEQYF. The CDR3 region has the DNA TGTGCCAGTTCATCCTACAGGGGGACCCCCTACGAGCAGTACTTC.

This clone was counted a few times. The rearrangement links TRBV5-6 to TRBJ1-1; D is unclear. Germline CDR1 and CDR2: SGHDT and YYEEEE. Trimming took off 4 bases at V and 4 bases at J, with 5 bases between the two ends. CDR3 length equals 11 residues. CDR3 sequence reads: CASSLRTEAFF. The CDR3 nucleotides are TGTGCCAGCAGCCTCCGCACTGAAGCTTTCTTT.

The chain employs TRBV2 and TRBJ2-1, with D unresolved. CDR3 length: 12 amino acids. Trimming took off 3 bases at V and 12 bases at J, with 12 bases between the two ends. CDR1 is SNHLY and CDR2 is FYNNEI in the germline V gene. The CDR3 nucleotides are TGTGCCAGCAGTGAGACGGGCAGTACGCAGTTCTTC. Protein product: CASSETGSTQFF.

The V gene is TRBV4-2, the J gene TRBJ2-1; D call uncertain. Germline lookup yields CDR1 LGHNA and CDR2 YNFKEQ. The V and J ends lost 1 base and 9 bases respectively, with 16 bases between them. This CDR3 is built from 15 residues. The CDR3 coding sequence is TGTGCCAGCAGCCAAGGGTTTCCTGCTAGGAGTGAGCAGTTCTTC. Translation: CASSQGFPARSEQFF.

The chain has TRBV4-1 and TRBJ2-1; possibly TRBD1 for D (5 bases). Germline CDR1 and CDR2: MGHRA and YSYEKL. CDR3 length: 15 residues. Trimming stripped 4 bases from V and 8 bases from J, with 18 bases between. For the CDR3, the DNA is TGCGCCAGCAGCCTGGGGCATAGCACAAGGGATGAGCAGTTCTTC. Translating it yields CASSLGHSTRDEQFF.

This clone occurred a few times. The chain links TRBV6-1 to TRBJ2-1; the D call may be TRBD1 or TRBD2 (6 bases each). Germline V CDR1 and CDR2: MNHNS, SASEGT. The CDR3 length is 13 residues. Between the trimmed V and J ends, which lost 0 bases and 12 bases, there was a span of 12 bases. The CDR3 DNA is TGTGCCAGCAGTGAAGCGAATCGGGGGCGGCAGTTCTTC. This encodes CASSEANRGRQFF.

CDR3 region: CASSVGRRTITDTQYF. CDR3 in DNA: TGTGCCAGCAGCGTAGGCAGACGGACCATCACAGATACGCAGTATTTT. The V and J genes are TRBV9 and TRBJ2-3; D is unresolved. Germline CDR1 and CDR2: SGDLS and YYNGEE. This CDR3 is built from 16 residues. Trimming removed 0 bases at V and 2 bases at J, with 13 bases between. Drawing the rest from reference TRBV9 and TRBJ2-3, the complete variable domain is DSGVTQTPKHLITATGQRVTLRCSPRSGDLSVYWYQQSLDQGLQFLIQYYNGEERAKGNILERFSAQQFPDLHSELNLSSLELGDSALYFCASSVGRRTITDTQYFGPGTRLTVL.